This T cell receptor (beta chain) is drawn from a study of blood T cell repertoires in COVID-19. Overall study context: Specimens from acute and convalescent COVID-19 originated in the United States, Italy and Spain. Sample material is recorded as cDNA or gDNA derived from T cells, B-cell-depleted T cells, or PBMCs.

Authors' processing steps: Reference gene primer amplification yielded estimated nucleated cell counts. This table comes from immunoSEQ multiplex PCR, and its TCRdb copy is limited to in-frame clones, with some not included. The D gene and trimming were derived from the DNA, and the V and J assignments and clone size from that table. This table has under 300,000 clones, around four fifths appearing once. A few counts support this clone. The CDR3 consists of 16 residues. With 1 base clipped from V and 10 bases from J, the junction kept 10 bases outside the gene matches. The V gene's germline CDR1 is MGHRA and CDR2 YSYEKL.

J is TRBJ1-6 and V is TRBV4-1, with 7 bases lining up with TRBD1. Sample: peripheral blood. The sequence was collected from a man in his fifties or sixties with acute or convalescent COVID-19. CDR3 protein: CASSQVSTGVGSPLHF. CDR3 coding DNA: TGCGCCAGCAGCCAAGTTTCCACAGGGGTAGGGTCACCCCTCCACTTT.